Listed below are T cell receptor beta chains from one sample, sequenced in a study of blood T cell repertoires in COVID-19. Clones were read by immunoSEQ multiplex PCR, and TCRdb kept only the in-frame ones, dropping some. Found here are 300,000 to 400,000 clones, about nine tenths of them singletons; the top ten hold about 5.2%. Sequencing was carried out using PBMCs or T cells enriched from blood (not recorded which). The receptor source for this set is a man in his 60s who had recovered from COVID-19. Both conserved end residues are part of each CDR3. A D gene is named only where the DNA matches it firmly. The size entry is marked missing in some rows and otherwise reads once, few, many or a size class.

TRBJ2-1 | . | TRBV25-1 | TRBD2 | TGTGCCAGCAGTGATCTCCTGACTAGCGGGAGAGTCAATGAGCAGTTCTTC | CASSDLLTSGRVNEQFF
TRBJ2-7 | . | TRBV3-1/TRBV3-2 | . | TGTGCCAGCAGCCAAGGCGGGGATACCTACGAGCAGTACTTC | CASSQGGDTYEQYF
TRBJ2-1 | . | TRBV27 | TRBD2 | TGTGCCGTCGGAAGGGCTAGCGGGATCCCGAGGAGTGAGCAGTTCTTC | CAVGRASGIPRSEQFF
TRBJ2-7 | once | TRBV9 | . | TGTGCCAGCAGCCCTCTCGGCGGGTACTCCTACGAGCAGTACTTC | CASSPLGGYSYEQYF
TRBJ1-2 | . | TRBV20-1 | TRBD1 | TGCAGTGCGAGACAGGGGCCGGGCTACACCTTC | CSARQGPGYTF
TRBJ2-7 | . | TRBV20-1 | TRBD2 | TGCAGTGCTAGTGGGACTAGCGGGAGGAGAGGGGAGCAGTACTTC | CSASGTSGRRGEQYF
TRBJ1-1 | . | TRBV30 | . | TGTGCCTGGAAAGGGGAAGGGGGAGCTTTCTTT | CAWKGEGGAFF
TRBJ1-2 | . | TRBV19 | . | TGTGCCAGTAGTATTACTTTAGGACAGAATGGCTACACCTTC | CASSITLGQNGYTF
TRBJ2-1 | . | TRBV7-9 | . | TGTGCCAGCAGCCCCCAGGACAATGAGCAGTTCTTC | CASSPQDNEQFF
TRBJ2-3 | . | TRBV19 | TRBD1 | TGTGCCAGTAGTGACCGGGACAGGGCTGTCCCTACGCAGTATTTT | CASSDRDRAVPTQYF
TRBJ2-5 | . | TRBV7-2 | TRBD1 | TGTGCCAGCAGCGGCCGGGACAGGGGTGAAAAGACCCAGTACTTC | CASSGRDRGEKTQYF
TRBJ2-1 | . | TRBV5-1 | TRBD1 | TGCGCCAGCAGCGTAACAGGGGTAAACGAGCAGTTCTTC | CASSVTGVNEQFF
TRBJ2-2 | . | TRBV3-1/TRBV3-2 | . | TGTGCCAGTATCGAAACTACCGCGGTCACCGGGGAGCTGTTTTTT | CASIETTAVTGELFF
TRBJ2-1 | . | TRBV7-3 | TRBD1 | TGTGCCAGCAGCTTAATAGGGACAGGGTCGAATGAGCAGTTCTTC | CASSLIGTGSNEQFF
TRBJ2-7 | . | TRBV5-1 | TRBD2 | TGCGCCAGCAGCCCCCAAAGCGTGGGAGGGGCGAGCTACGAGCAGTACTTC | CASSPQSVGGASYEQYF
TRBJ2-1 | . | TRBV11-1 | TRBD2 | TGTGCCAGCAGCTTATTAGGCGGGAGGGGGGTGGATGAGCAGTTCTTC | CASSLLGGRGVDEQFF
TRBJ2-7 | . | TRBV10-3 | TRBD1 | TGTGCCATCAGTGAGCCGGACAGGGGGCGTTACGAGCAGTACTTC | CAISEPDRGRYEQYF
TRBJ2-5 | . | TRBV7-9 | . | TGTGCCAGCGGGACACAAGAGACCCAGTACTTC | CASGTQETQYF
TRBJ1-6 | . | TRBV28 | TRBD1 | TGTGCCAGCAGCGGACAGGGGCATAATTCACCCCTCCACTTT | CASSGQGHNSPLHF
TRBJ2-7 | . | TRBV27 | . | TGTGCCAGCAGTTTATCGTGGCGGGCCCAGCAGTACTTC | CASSLSWRAQQYF
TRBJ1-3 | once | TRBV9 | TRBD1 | TGTGCCAGCAGCACCCGGGACAGGGCCTCTGGAAACACCATATATTTT | CASSTRDRASGNTIYF